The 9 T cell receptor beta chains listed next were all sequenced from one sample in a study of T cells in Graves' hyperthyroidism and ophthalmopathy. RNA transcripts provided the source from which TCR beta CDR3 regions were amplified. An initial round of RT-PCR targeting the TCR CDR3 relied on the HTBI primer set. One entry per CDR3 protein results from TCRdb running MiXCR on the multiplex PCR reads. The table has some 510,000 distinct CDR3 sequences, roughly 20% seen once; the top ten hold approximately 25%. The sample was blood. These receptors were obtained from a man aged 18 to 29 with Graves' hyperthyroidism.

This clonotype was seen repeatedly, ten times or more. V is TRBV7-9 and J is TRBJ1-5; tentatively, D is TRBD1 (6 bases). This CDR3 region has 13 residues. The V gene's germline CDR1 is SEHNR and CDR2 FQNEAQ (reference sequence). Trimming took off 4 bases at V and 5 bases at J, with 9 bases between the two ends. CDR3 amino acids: CASSYNRDQPQHF. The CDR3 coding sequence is TGTGCCAGCAGCTACAACAGGGATCAGCCCCAGCATTTT. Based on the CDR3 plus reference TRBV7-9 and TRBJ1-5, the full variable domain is DTGVSQNPRHKITKRGQNVTFRCDPISEHNRLYWYRQTLGQGPEFLTYFQNEAQLEKSRLLSDRFSAERPKGSFSTLEIQRTEQGDSAMYLCASSYNRDQPQHFGDGTRLSIL.

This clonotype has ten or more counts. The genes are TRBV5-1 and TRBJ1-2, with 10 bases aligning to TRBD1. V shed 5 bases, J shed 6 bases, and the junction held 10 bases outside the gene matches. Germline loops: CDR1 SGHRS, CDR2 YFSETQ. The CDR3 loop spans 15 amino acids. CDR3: CASSSGTGAVHGYTF. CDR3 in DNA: TGCGCCAGCAGTTCCGGGACAGGGGCAGTCCATGGCTACACCTTC.

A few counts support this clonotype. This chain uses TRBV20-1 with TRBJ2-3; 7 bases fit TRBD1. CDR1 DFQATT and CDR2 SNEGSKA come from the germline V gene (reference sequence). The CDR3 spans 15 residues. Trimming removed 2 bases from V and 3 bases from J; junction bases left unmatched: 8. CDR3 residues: CSARSQTGRTDTQYF. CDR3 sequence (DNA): TGCAGTGCTAGATCGCAGACAGGGCGGACAGATACGCAGTATTTT.

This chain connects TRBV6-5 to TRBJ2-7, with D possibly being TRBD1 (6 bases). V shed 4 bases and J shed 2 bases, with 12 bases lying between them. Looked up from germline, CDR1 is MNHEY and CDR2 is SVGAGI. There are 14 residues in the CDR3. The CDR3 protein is CASSSPGQAYEQYF. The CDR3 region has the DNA TGTGCCAGCAGTTCTCCGGGACAAGCCTACGAGCAGTACTTC.

CDR3 nucleotide sequence: TGTGCCAGCAGTTTATTGGTGGGCGAGCAGTACTTC. Protein product: CASSLLVGEQYF. The chain is built from TRBV12-3 or TRBV12-4 and TRBJ2-7; the D is unclear. The CDR3 is 12 amino acids. V gave up 2 bases and J gave up 6 bases, with 8 bases separating them.

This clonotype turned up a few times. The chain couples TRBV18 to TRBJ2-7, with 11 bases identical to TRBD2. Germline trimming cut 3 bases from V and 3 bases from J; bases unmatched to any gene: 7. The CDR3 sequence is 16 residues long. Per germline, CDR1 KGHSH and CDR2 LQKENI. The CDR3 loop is CASSPLAGGPSYEQYF. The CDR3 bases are TGTGCCAGCTCACCGTTAGCGGGGGGGCCTAGCTACGAGCAGTACTTC.

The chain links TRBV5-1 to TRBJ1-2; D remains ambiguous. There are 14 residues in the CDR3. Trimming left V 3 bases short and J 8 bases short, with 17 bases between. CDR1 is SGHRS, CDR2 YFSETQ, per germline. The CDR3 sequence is CASSSLWEGIGYTF. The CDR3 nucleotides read TGCGCCAGCAGCTCGCTATGGGAGGGAATCGGCTACACCTTC.

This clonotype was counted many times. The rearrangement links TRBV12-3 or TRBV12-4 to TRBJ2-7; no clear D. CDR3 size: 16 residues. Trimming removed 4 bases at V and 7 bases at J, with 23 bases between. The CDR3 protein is CASSSGRWAAEWEQYF. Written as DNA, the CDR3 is TGTGCCAGCAGTTCAGGCCGGTGGGCAGCCGAGTGGGAGCAGTACTTC.

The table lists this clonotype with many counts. The DNA for the CDR3 is TGTGCCAGCAGTTTACTGCCTAGCGGGGTACTCGAGCAGTACTTC. It is translated as CASSLLPSGVLEQYF. This sequence joins TRBV28 and TRBJ2-7, with 9 nucleotides matching TRBD2. Germline CDR1 reads MDHEN; CDR2 reads SYDVKM. This CDR3 has 15 amino acids. Germline trimming cut 2 bases from V and 6 bases from J; bases unmatched to any gene: 8.